The next 7 T cell receptor beta chains were all read from a single sample in a study of blood T cells in healthy people across ages. With a J-beta primer mix and a sample-barcoded 5' primer, a second PCR ran about 6 to 11 cycles. From the 5' RACE reads, TCRdb called clonotypes with MiXCR, one entry per CDR3 protein. The data show approximately 360,000 distinct CDR3 sequences, with 50% to 60% seen just once and around 49% held by the top ten. The sample taken for sequencing was blood. Receptors originate from a man in his sixties in good health.

This clonotype was observed a handful of times. The genes are TRBV14 and TRBJ1-2; 7 bases fit TRBD1. The CDR3 totals 15 residues. Germline V gives CDR1 SGHDN, CDR2 FVKESK. Germline trimming cut 1 base from V and 4 bases from J; bases unmatched to any gene: 6. Here the CDR3 DNA reads TGTGCCAGCAGCCAAGGACAGGGTCGCAGCTATGGCTACACCTTC. Protein: CASSQGQGRSYGYTF. Together with reference TRBV14 and TRBJ1-2, the CDR3 gives the full variable domain: EAGVTQFPSHSVIEKGQTVTLRCDPISGHDNLYWYRRVMGKEIKFLLHFVKESKQDESGMPNNRFLAERTGGTYSTLKVQPAELEDSGVYFCASSQGQGRSYGYTFGSGTRLTVV.

The V gene is TRBV24-1, the J gene TRBJ2-2; D perhaps matches TRBD1 (5 bases). Germline CDR1 reads KGHDR; CDR2 reads SFDVKD. The V and J ends lost 9 bases and 7 bases respectively, with 11 bases between them. The CDR3 is 12 residues long. The CDR3 region is CATGSRVGELFF. The CDR3 DNA follows: TGTGCCACCGGTAGCAGGGTCGGGGAGCTGTTTTTT.

The chain uses TRBV28 and TRBJ2-5; 8 bases agree with TRBD1. TRBJ2-7 explains the end of the DNA better; the J call may be wrong. Looked up from germline, CDR1 is MDHEN and CDR2 is SYDVKM. CDR3 length: 15 residues. DNA of the CDR3: TGTGCCAGCAGTTTTATCGGGACAGGAAGAGACGAGCAGTACTTC. Amino acids: CASSFIGTGRDEQYF.

This clonotype was seen at least ten times. The V and J genes are TRBV30 and TRBJ1-2; D unclear. The CDR3 is 10 amino acids. Trimming removed 1 base from V and 6 bases from J, with 3 bases in between. CDR1 and CDR2 (germline): GTSNPN, SVGIG (reference sequence). The CDR3 loop reads CAWSGNGYTF. The DNA of the CDR3 is TGTGCCTGGAGTGGGAATGGCTACACCTTC.

CDR3 in amino acids: CASSVGFVQGGETQYF. The CDR3 DNA reads as TGTGCCAGCAGCGTAGGATTTGTGCAGGGAGGGGAGACCCAGTACTTC. The chain couples TRBV9 to TRBJ2-5, with 7 bases aligning to TRBD2. V lost 0 bases and J lost 5; bases outside the gene matches: 10. The germline V gene has CDR1 SGDLS and CDR2 YYNGEE. This CDR3 comprises 16 residues.

In the case of this clonotype: A much larger clonotype is one base distant, so this may be a read error. The chain is built from TRBV6-2 or TRBV6-3 and TRBJ1-2, with 7 bases matching TRBD1. The CDR3 is made up of 12 amino acids. The germline CDR1 and CDR2 sequences are MNHEY and SVGEGT. J gave up 7 bases and V 7 bases, and 6 bases lay outside the gene matches. CDR3 in amino acids: CASTRDSRGYTF. In DNA, the CDR3 is TGTGCCAGCACCCGGGACAGCCGTGGCTACACCTTC.

The chain recombines TRBV6-5 with TRBJ2-4, with 7 bases fitting TRBD1. The end of the DNA is better explained by TRBJ2-7, so the J call may be wrong. CDR1 and CDR2 from the germline V gene are MNHEY and SVGAGI. The CDR3 runs 14 residues. The CDR3 DNA reads TGTGCCAGTATGAACAGGGGATTCTCCTACGAGCAGTACTTC. Translation: CASMNRGFSYEQYF.